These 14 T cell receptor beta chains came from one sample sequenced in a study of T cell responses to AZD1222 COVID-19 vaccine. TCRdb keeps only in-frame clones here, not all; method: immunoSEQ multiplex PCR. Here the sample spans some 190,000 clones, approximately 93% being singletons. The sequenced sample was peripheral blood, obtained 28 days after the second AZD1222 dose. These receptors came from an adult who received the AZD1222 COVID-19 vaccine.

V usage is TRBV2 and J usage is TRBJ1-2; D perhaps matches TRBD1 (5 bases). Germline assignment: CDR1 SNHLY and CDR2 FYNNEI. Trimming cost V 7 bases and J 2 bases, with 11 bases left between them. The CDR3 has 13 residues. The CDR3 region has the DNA TGTGCCAGCACCCCGGGGGGGAACTATGGCTACACCTTC. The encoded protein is CASTPGGNYGYTF.

DNA for the CDR3: TGTGCCAGCAGCTTAGACAGGACGAGCTATGGCTACACCTTC. Protein sequence: CASSLDRTSYGYTF. The chain employs TRBV7-9 and TRBJ1-2, with a weak D call TRBD1 (5 bases). Germline values: CDR1 SEHNR, CDR2 FQNEAQ (reference sequence). The CDR3 covers 14 residues. V gave up 1 base and J gave up 4 bases, with 10 bases separating them.

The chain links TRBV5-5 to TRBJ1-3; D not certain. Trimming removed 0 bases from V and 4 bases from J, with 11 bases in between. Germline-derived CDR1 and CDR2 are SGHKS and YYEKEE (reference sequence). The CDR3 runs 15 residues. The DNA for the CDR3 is TGTGCCAGCAGCTTGGCCCCGGCCGTCGGAAACACCATATATTTT. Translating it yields CASSLAPAVGNTIYF.

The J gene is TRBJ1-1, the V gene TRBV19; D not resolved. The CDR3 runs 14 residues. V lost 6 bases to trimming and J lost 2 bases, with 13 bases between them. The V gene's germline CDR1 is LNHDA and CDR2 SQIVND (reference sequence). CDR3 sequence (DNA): TGTGCCAGTAGGAAAAGGGCGGAAAACACTGAAGCTTTCTTT. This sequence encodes CASRKRAENTEAFF.

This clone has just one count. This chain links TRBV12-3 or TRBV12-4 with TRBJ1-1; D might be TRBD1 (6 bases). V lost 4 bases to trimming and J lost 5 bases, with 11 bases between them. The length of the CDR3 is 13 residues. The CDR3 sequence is CASSSRGRTEAFF. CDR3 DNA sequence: TGTGCCAGCAGTTCCCGGGGGCGAACTGAAGCTTTCTTT.

In DNA, the CDR3 is TGTGCCAGCAGCCATGGACTAGCGGGAGCAGATACGCAGTATTTT. Translating it yields CASSHGLAGADTQYF. The rearrangement uses TRBV7-2 and TRBJ2-3, with 13 bases aligning to TRBD2. The germline V gene encodes CDR1 SGHTA and CDR2 FQGNSA. This CDR3 comprises 15 residues. V lost 5 bases, J lost 4 bases, and 3 bases stayed unmatched.

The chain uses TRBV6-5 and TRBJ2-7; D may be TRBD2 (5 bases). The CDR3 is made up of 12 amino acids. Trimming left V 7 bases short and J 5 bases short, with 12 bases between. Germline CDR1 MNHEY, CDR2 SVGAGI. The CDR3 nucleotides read TGTGCCAGCACCTCTGAGGGCGACGAGCAGTACTTC. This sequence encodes CASTSEGDEQYF.

CDR3 in DNA: TGTGCCTGGAGTCGGGGACAGGGCAGTGAAAAACTGTTTTTT. It codes for CAWSRGQGSEKLFF. The chain combines TRBV30 with TRBJ1-4, with 9 positions matching TRBD1. CDR1 GTSNPN and CDR2 SVGIG come from the germline V gene (reference sequence). V shed 2 bases, J shed 7 bases, and the junction held 5 bases outside the gene matches. This CDR3 region has 14 residues.

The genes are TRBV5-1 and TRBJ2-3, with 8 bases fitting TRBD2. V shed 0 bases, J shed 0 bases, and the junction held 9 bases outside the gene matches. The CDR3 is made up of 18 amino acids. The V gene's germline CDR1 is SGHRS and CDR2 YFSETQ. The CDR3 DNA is TGCGCCAGCAGCTTGGCCAGGTTAGCGGGAACTAGCACAGATACGCAGTATTTT. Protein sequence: CASSLARLAGTSTDTQYF.

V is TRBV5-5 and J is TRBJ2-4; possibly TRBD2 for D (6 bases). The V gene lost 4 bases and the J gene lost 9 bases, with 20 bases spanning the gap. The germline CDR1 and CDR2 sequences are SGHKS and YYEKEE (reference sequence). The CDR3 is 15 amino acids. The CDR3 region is CASSAPGDLTRIQYF. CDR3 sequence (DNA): TGTGCCAGCAGCGCACCGGGAGATTTGACTCGCATTCAGTACTTC.

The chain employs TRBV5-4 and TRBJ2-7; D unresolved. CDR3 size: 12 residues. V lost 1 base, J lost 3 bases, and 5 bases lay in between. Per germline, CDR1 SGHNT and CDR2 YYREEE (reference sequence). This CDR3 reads CASSLWSYEQYF. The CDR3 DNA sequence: TGTGCCAGCAGCTTGTGGAGCTACGAGCAGTACTTC.

The CDR3 DNA follows: TGTGCCAGCAGTACGGACAGTTTGTCTGGAAACACCATATATTTT. Protein sequence: CASSTDSLSGNTIYF. The chain uses TRBV2 and TRBJ1-3; D perhaps matches TRBD1 (6 bases). Germline V CDR1 and CDR2: SNHLY, FYNNEI. The CDR3 is 15 amino acids. V was pared by 5 bases and J by 1 base, with 12 bases between.

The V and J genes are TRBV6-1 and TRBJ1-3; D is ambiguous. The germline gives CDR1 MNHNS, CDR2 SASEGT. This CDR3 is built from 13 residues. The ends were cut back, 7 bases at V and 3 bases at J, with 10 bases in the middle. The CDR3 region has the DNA TGTGCCAGCACGGTAGCAGATGGAAACACCATATATTTT. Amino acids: CASTVADGNTIYF.

The CDR3 reads CASSEQGALSNQPQHF. Here the CDR3 DNA reads TGTGCCAGCAGTGAGCAGGGGGCTCTTAGCAATCAGCCCCAGCATTTT. V gene TRBV6-1 combines with J gene TRBJ1-5, with TRBD1 matching over 8 bases. Germline values: CDR1 MNHNS, CDR2 SASEGT. V lost 3 bases to trimming and J lost 0 bases; unmatched junction nucleotides: 4. The CDR3 is 16 residues long.